The clone carrying this TCR beta chain was recorded at least ten times. Its antigen is currently unknown. These data originate in a study of T cells in Graves' hyperthyroidism and ophthalmopathy. Study context: Peripheral blood was secured at the point of initial diagnosis, before any treatment. Study-level points and caveats: Ophthalmopathy, which appeared later, was predicted by the model a median around 6.9 months before onset.

The CDR3 totals 14 residues. CDR1 is LGHDT, CDR2 YNNKEL, per germline (reference sequence). V was trimmed by 3 bases and J by 5 bases, leaving 13 bases between them. Authors of the study amplified TCR beta CDR3 regions from RNA transcripts. First-round RT-PCR targeting the TCR CDR3 was performed with the HTBI primer set. TCRdb reprocessed the multiplex PCR reads with MiXCR, giving one entry per CDR3 protein. The sample consists of roughly 500,000 distinct CDR3 sequences, 20% to 25% of them appearing once. A Clinical Activity Score of at least 3, a NOSPECS grade of at least 4 and a duration under 3 months were recorded in the ophthalmopathy patients.

The chain uses TRBV3-1 and TRBJ1-1; weak D call: TRBD1 (6 bases). The sequenced sample consisted of blood. This sequence originates from a woman aged 70 to 79 with Graves' ophthalmopathy. CDR3 protein: CASSHRGAGTEAFF. In nucleotides, the CDR3 is TGTGCCAGCAGCCATCGGGGGGCCGGGACTGAAGCTTTCTTT.